This is a list of T cell receptor beta chains from one sample in a study of T cells after yellow fever vaccination. TCRdb ran MiXCR on the 5' RACE reads and lists one entry per CDR3 protein. The data contain 500,000 to 650,000 distinct CDR3 sequences, roughly an eighth of them singletons. This material consisted of PBMCs, taken on the day of the yellow fever booster vaccination. Receptors originate from a man aged 25-40 years who received the YFV17D yellow fever vaccine. Both conserved end residues are part of each CDR3. The D gene is left open where the match is weak. Rows may omit the clone size; those that give it use once, few, many or a size class.

J: TRBJ1-2
D: -
size: -
V: TRBV29-1
DNA: TGCAGCGTTGCGGCCCCAGACAGTAACTATGGCTACACCTTC
CDR3: CSVAAPDSNYGYTF

J: TRBJ1-5
D: TRBD1
size: few
V: TRBV5-5
DNA: TGTGCCAGCAGCTTGGGACAGGGCTTTGGTCAGCCCCAGCATTTT
CDR3: CASSLGQGFGQPQHF

J: TRBJ2-5
D: TRBD2
size: -
V: TRBV27
DNA: TGTGCCAGCAGTTCAGGACTAGCGGCTCAAGAGACCCAGTACTTC
CDR3: CASSSGLAAQETQYF

J: TRBJ2-5
D: TRBD2
size: -
V: TRBV7-2
DNA: TGTGCCAGCAGCTTTGGAGCGGGAGAGGTTGAGACCCAGTACTTC
CDR3: CASSFGAGEVETQYF

J: TRBJ2-2
D: -
size: -
V: TRBV7-9
DNA: TGTGCCAGCAGCTTAGCCCCGGGACGAAACACCGGGGAGCTGTTTTTT
CDR3: CASSLAPGRNTGELFF

J: TRBJ2-7
D: -
size: -
V: TRBV7-2
DNA: TGTGCCAGCTTCCAGCCCGGGACAATCTACGAGCAGTACTTC
CDR3: CASFQPGTIYEQYF

J: TRBJ2-2
D: -
size: -
V: TRBV5-1
DNA: TGCGCCAGCACCTTGGGCACTCAACGCACCGGGGAGCTGTTTTTT
CDR3: CASTLGTQRTGELFF

J: TRBJ2-2
D: -
size: -
V: TRBV28
DNA: TGTGCCAGCAGACTTAGTAACACCGGGGAGCTGTTTTTT
CDR3: CASRLSNTGELFF

J: TRBJ2-5
D: -
size: -
V: TRBV10-3
DNA: TGTGCCATCAGTGACCCGCTTTTAGCAGACCCCATAGAGACCCAGTACTTC
CDR3: CAISDPLLADPIETQYF

J: TRBJ2-5
D: TRBD1
size: few
V: TRBV5-1
DNA: TGCGCCAGCAGCTCTGCGACAGGGTTAGAGACCCAGTACTTC
CDR3: CASSSATGLETQYF

J: TRBJ2-1
D: TRBD2
size: -
V: TRBV7-8
DNA: TGTGCCAGCAGCATAAATCCCGGGACTACATACAATGAGCAGTTCTTC
CDR3: CASSINPGTTYNEQFF

J: TRBJ2-5
D: TRBD2
size: -
V: TRBV5-1
DNA: TGCGCCAGCACCCTTAGCGGGAGGGAGACCCAGTACTTC
CDR3: CASTLSGRETQYF

J: TRBJ2-3
D: -
size: -
V: TRBV9
DNA: TGTGCCAGCAGCGTCTCAGGGGGGGGGAGCACAGATACGCAGTATTTT
CDR3: CASSVSGGGSTDTQYF

J: TRBJ2-3
D: -
size: -
V: TRBV3-1
DNA: TGTGCCAGCAGCCAAGGGGTCCGAGGGCTAAGGGGGGCAGATACGCAGTATTTT
CDR3: CASSQGVRGLRGADTQYF

J: TRBJ2-1
D: TRBD1
size: many
V: TRBV5-1
DNA: TGCGCCAACAGACAGGGGGCTGACGATGAGCAGTTCTTC
CDR3: CANRQGADDEQFF

J: TRBJ1-5
D: -
size: -
V: TRBV20-1
DNA: TGCAGTTGCCAGACCGAATCGTTCAATCAGCCCCAGCATTTT
CDR3: CSCQTESFNQPQHF

J: TRBJ2-1
D: -
size: -
V: TRBV5-1
DNA: TGCGCCAGCTATAGCGGACCCTACAATGAGCAGTTCTTC
CDR3: CASYSGPYNEQFF

J: TRBJ2-1
D: -
size: few
V: TRBV20-1
DNA: TGCAGTGCTGACCGTAGCATGAGGGAGCGTTTCTTCTTC
CDR3: CSADRSMRERFFF

J: TRBJ2-5
D: -
size: few
V: TRBV5-1
DNA: TGCGCCAGCAGCAGCGGGACAGCTAAAGAGACCCAGTACTTC
CDR3: CASSSGTAKETQYF

J: TRBJ2-7
D: TRBD1
size: -
V: TRBV5-6
DNA: TGTGCCAGCAGCATGGGACAGGGCGAAAACTACGAGCAGTACTTC
CDR3: CASSMGQGENYEQYF

J: TRBJ2-5
D: TRBD1
size: -
V: TRBV7-2
DNA: TGTGCCAGCAGCACGCAATACAGGGGATCTCAAGAGACCCAGTACTTC
CDR3: CASSTQYRGSQETQYF

J: TRBJ2-3
D: -
size: -
V: TRBV30
DNA: TGTGCCTGGAGTGTTACTAGCAGGACGCAGTATTTT
CDR3: CAWSVTSRTQYF

J: TRBJ2-2
D: -
size: many
V: TRBV10-1
DNA: TGCGCCAGCAGTGAGTCGACGGCCGGGGAGCTGTTTTTT
CDR3: CASSESTAGELFF

J: TRBJ2-3
D: TRBD2
size: few
V: TRBV24-1
DNA: TGTGCCACCAGTGATTCGTTAGCGGGAGGGCAGTATTTT
CDR3: CATSDSLAGGQYF

J: TRBJ2-7
D: TRBD2
size: -
V: TRBV20-1
DNA: TGCAGTGCTAGTATGGTGCTAGCGGGATCCTACGAGCAGTACTTC
CDR3: CSASMVLAGSYEQYF

J: TRBJ2-7
D: -
size: few
V: TRBV6-2/TRBV6-3
DNA: TGTGCCAGCAGTTACTTTCAGGGGAGCCGCGAGCAGTACTTC
CDR3: CASSYFQGSREQYF

J: TRBJ2-2
D: TRBD2
size: -
V: TRBV30
DNA: TGTGCCTGGAGTGGTTTCCCCTACGGCCCTAGCGGGAACACCGGGGAGCTGTTTTTT
CDR3: CAWSGFPYGPSGNTGELFF

J: TRBJ2-5
D: TRBD2
size: -
V: TRBV5-1
DNA: TGCGCCAGCAGCTTGAGGGGCGGGAGTGAGAAGACCCAGTACTTC
CDR3: CASSLRGGSEKTQYF

J: TRBJ2-1
D: -
size: -
V: TRBV7-2
DNA: TGTGCCAGCAGCTTAAGGTCGGGTAGCGGTCCTAAGGAGTTCTTC
CDR3: CASSLRSGSGPKEFF

J: TRBJ1-6
D: TRBD1
size: -
V: TRBV28
DNA: TGTGCCAGCAGCAAAAGACAGGGAGGCTCACCCCTCCACTTT
CDR3: CASSKRQGGSPLHF

J: TRBJ2-2
D: -
size: few
V: TRBV4-3
DNA: TGCGCCAGCAGCAAATACAGGGACTCGAACACCGGGGAGCTGTTTTTT
CDR3: CASSKYRDSNTGELFF

J: TRBJ2-1
D: TRBD2
size: many
V: TRBV3-1
DNA: TGTGCCAGCAGGGGAGGGAGACGCTACAATGAGCAGTTCTTC
CDR3: CASRGGRRYNEQFF

J: TRBJ1-1
D: -
size: few
V: TRBV24-1
DNA: TGTGCCACCAGTGATTTGCCGATGAACACTGAAGCTTTCTTT
CDR3: CATSDLPMNTEAFF

J: TRBJ2-7
D: TRBD1
size: -
V: TRBV5-1
DNA: TGCGCCAGCAGCTTGGACGGGACAGGGAATCGCGAGCAGTACTTC
CDR3: CASSLDGTGNREQYF

J: TRBJ2-5
D: -
size: -
V: TRBV21-1
DNA: TGTGCCAGCAGCAGGGGGTACCCGGGCCAAGAGACCCAGTACTTC
CDR3: CASSRGYPGQETQYF

J: TRBJ2-5
D: -
size: many
V: TRBV9
DNA: TGTGCCAGCAGCACCCGACCGTGGGGAGAGACCCAGTACTTC
CDR3: CASSTRPWGETQYF

J: TRBJ2-1
D: TRBD2
size: -
V: TRBV12-3/TRBV12-4
DNA: TGTGCCAGCAGAACCACTAGCGGGAGCGCCCATGAGCAGTTCTTC
CDR3: CASRTTSGSAHEQFF

J: TRBJ2-3
D: -
size: -
V: TRBV18
DNA: TGTGCCAGCTCACCAACCCGGGAGGGGGCTGATACGCAGTATTTT
CDR3: CASSPTREGADTQYF

J: TRBJ2-2
D: -
size: -
V: TRBV12-3/TRBV12-4
DNA: TGTGCCAGCAGCCACCCAGTGGGCACCGGGGAGCTGTTTTTT
CDR3: CASSHPVGTGELFF

J: TRBJ2-5
D: -
size: few
V: TRBV12-3/TRBV12-4
DNA: TGTGCCAGCAGTGTTAGCTTAAAGACCCAGTACTTC
CDR3: CASSVSLKTQYF

J: TRBJ2-5
D: TRBD2
size: few
V: TRBV6-5
DNA: TGTGCCAGCAGTCACCGTAGCGGGGGAGAGACCCAGTACTTC
CDR3: CASSHRSGGETQYF

J: TRBJ2-1
D: TRBD2
size: -
V: TRBV30
DNA: TGTGCCTGGAGTGTAATAGCGGGTTCTTACAATGAGCAGTTCTTC
CDR3: CAWSVIAGSYNEQFF

J: TRBJ1-1
D: -
size: few
V: TRBV7-2
DNA: TGTGCCAGCAGCTTATTCAATTTTGGGGGGAACACTGAAGCTTTCTTT
CDR3: CASSLFNFGGNTEAFF

J: TRBJ2-7
D: TRBD1
size: few
V: TRBV20-1
DNA: TGCAGTGCGGGACAGGAGGTCTACGAGCAGTACTTC
CDR3: CSAGQEVYEQYF

J: TRBJ2-1
D: TRBD2
size: -
V: TRBV10-2
DNA: TGCGCCAGCAGTGAGTCTCTAGCGGGAATTGCCTACAATGAGCAGTTCTTC
CDR3: CASSESLAGIAYNEQFF

J: TRBJ2-3
D: TRBD2
size: -
V: TRBV5-1
DNA: TGCGCCAGCAGCTTTTCACCGCTAGCGGGGAGCACAGATACGCAGTATTTT
CDR3: CASSFSPLAGSTDTQYF

J: TRBJ2-2
D: TRBD2
size: few
V: TRBV2
DNA: TGTGCCAGCAGTATACTTCCAGCGGGAATCGGGGAGCTGTTTTTT
CDR3: CASSILPAGIGELFF

J: TRBJ1-5
D: -
size: -
V: TRBV5-1
DNA: TGCGCCAGCAGCCCGCAGGGGTTAGGGCAGCCCCAGCATTTT
CDR3: CASSPQGLGQPQHF

J: TRBJ2-7
D: TRBD2
size: few
V: TRBV2
DNA: TGTGCCAGCAGTAGGACTAGCGGGAGACTGTTGGCCTACGAGCAGTACTTC
CDR3: CASSRTSGRLLAYEQYF

J: TRBJ2-1
D: -
size: -
V: TRBV28
DNA: TGTGCCAGCAGTTTTACGTATGAGCAGTTCTTC
CDR3: CASSFTYEQFF

J: TRBJ1-1
D: -
size: few
V: TRBV6-2/TRBV6-3
DNA: TGTGCCAGCAGTTACCTTGGACAGAACACTGAAGCTTTCTTT
CDR3: CASSYLGQNTEAFF

J: TRBJ1-1
D: TRBD1
size: few
V: TRBV12-3/TRBV12-4
DNA: TGTGCCAGCAGACGGACAGGGCCCACCACTGAAGCTTTCTTT
CDR3: CASRRTGPTTEAFF

J: TRBJ2-3
D: -
size: few
V: TRBV12-3/TRBV12-4
DNA: TGTGCCAGCACCGTGAGGGGGACAGATACGCAGTATTTT
CDR3: CASTVRGTDTQYF

J: TRBJ2-1
D: TRBD2
size: many
V: TRBV6-5
DNA: TGTGCCAGCAGTTTCTTGGGACTAGCGGGAGACAATGAGCAGTTCTTC
CDR3: CASSFLGLAGDNEQFF

J: TRBJ1-2
D: TRBD1
size: many
V: TRBV7-8
DNA: TGTGCCAGCAGCTCTCCGGGACAGGGGGACTATGGCTACACCTTC
CDR3: CASSSPGQGDYGYTF

J: TRBJ2-7
D: -
size: few
V: TRBV7-9
DNA: TGTGCCAGCAGGGGAAATAACGAGCAGTACTTC
CDR3: CASRGNNEQYF

J: TRBJ1-4
D: TRBD1
size: -
V: TRBV9
DNA: TGTGCCAGCAGCGGGGGTGGGACAGCTAATGAAAAACTGTTTTTT
CDR3: CASSGGGTANEKLFF